The T cell receptor (beta chain) under discussion was sequenced for a study of T cells and Merkel cell carcinoma outcomes. Per germline, CDR1 MDHEN and CDR2 SYDVKM. The CDR3 totals 14 residues. Trimming took 3 bases from V and 1 from J, leaving 8 bases between them. Sequencing was performed with immunoSEQ multiplex PCR; in TCRdb, only in-frame clones are kept and a portion is missing. Seen here are about 2,100 clones, approximately 90% observed once, and the top ten hold about 6.6%. Study-wide results and caveats: In Merkel cell carcinoma, repertoire and T-cell density reportedly predicted outcomes.

Concerning this clone: What it recognizes is unknown. This sample includes further DNA sequences coding for the same CDR3.

The sequenced material came from tumor tissue from Merkel cell carcinoma. This TCR derives from a human donor with Merkel cell carcinoma. The chain couples TRBV28 to TRBJ2-3; D unclear. CDR3 DNA sequence: TGTGCCAGCAGTTTTGTGGCTGGCACAGATACGCAGTATTTT. Its protein product is CASSFVAGTDTQYF.